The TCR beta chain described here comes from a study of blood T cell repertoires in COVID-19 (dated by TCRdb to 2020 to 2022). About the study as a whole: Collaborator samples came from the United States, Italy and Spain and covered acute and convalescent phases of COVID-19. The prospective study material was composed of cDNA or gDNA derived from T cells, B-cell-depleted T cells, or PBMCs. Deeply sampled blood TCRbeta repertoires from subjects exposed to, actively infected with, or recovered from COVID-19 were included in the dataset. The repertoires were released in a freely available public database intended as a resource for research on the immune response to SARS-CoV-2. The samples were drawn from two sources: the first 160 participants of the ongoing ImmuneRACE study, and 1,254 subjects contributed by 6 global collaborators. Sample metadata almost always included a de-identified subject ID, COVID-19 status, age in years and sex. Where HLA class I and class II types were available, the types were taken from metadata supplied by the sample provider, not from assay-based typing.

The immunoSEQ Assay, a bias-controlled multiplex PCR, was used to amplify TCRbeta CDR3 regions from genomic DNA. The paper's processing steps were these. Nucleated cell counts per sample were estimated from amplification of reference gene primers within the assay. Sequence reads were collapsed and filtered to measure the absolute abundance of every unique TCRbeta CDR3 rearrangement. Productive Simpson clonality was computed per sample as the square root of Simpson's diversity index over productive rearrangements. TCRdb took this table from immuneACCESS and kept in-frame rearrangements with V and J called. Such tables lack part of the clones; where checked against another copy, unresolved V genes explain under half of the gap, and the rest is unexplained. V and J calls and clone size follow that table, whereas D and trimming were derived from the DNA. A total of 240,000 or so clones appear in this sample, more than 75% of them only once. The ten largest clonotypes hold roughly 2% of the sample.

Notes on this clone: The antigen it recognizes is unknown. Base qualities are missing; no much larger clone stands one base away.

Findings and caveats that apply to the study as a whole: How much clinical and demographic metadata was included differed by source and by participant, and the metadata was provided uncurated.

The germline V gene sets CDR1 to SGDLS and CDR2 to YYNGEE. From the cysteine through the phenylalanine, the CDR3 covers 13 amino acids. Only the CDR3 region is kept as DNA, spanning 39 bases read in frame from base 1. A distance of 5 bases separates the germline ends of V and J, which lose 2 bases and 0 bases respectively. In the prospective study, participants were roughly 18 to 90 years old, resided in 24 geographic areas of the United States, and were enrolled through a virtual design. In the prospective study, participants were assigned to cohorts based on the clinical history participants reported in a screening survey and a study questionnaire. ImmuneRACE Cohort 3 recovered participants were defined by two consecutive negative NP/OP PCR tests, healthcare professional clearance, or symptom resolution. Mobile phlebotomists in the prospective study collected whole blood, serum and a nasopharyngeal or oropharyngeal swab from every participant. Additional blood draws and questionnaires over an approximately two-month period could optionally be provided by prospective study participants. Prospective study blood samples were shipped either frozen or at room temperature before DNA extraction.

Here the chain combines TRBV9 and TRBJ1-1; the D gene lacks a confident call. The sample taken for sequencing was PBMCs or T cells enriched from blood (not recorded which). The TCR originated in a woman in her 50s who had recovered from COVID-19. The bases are TGTGCCAGCAGCGTCCCAGTGAACACTGAAGCTTTCTTT. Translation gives CASSVPVNTEAFF.